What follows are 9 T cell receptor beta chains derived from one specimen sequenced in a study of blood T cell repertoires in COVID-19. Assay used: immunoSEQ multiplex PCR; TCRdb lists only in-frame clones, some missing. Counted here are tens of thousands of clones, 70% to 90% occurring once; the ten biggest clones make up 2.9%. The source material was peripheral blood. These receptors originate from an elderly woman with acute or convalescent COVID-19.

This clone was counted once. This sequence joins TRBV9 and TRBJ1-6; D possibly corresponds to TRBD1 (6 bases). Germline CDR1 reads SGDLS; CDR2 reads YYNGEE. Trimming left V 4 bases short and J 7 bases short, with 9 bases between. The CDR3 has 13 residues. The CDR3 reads CASSLQGNSPLHF. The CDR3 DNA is TGTGCCAGCAGCTTACAGGGAAATTCACCCCTCCACTTT.

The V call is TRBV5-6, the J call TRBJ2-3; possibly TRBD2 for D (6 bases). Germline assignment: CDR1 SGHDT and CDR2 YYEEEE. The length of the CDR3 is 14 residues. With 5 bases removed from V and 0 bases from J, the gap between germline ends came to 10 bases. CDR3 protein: CASSLATSTDTQYF. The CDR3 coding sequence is TGTGCCAGCAGTCTAGCGACTAGCACAGATACGCAGTATTTT.

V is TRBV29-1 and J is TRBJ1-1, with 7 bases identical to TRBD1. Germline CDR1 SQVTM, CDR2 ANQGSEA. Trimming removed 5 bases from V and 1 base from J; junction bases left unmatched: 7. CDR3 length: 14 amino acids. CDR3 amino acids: CSVKGASGNTEAFF. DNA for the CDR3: TGCAGCGTTAAGGGGGCAAGCGGGAACACTGAAGCTTTCTTT.

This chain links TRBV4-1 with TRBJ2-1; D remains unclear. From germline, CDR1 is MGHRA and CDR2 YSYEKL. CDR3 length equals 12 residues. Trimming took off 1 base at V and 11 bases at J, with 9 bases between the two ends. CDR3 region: CASSQVEKKQFF. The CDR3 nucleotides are TGCGCCAGCAGCCAAGTAGAAAAGAAGCAGTTCTTC.

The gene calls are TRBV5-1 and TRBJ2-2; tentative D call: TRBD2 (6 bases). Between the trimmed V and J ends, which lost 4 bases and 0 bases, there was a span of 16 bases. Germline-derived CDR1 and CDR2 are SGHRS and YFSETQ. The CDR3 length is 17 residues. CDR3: CASSRLGGTPNTGELFF. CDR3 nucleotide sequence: TGCGCCAGCAGCAGATTGGGGGGAACCCCGAACACCGGGGAGCTGTTTTTT. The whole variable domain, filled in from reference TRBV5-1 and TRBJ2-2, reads KAGVTQTPRYLIKTRGQQVTLSCSPISGHRSVSWYQQTPGQGLQFLFEYFSETQRNKGNFPGRFSGRQFSNSRSEMNVSTLELGDSALYLCASSRLGGTPNTGELFFGEGSRLTVL.

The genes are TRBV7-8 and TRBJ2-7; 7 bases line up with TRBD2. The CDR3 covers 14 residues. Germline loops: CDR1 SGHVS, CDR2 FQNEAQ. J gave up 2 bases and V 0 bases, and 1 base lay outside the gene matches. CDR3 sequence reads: CASSLAGGAYEQYF. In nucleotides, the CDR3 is TGTGCCAGCAGCTTAGCGGGGGGGGCCTACGAGCAGTACTTC.

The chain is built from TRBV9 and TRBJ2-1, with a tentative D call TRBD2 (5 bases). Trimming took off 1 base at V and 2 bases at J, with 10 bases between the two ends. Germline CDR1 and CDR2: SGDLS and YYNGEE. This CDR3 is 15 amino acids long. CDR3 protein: CASSVSGRAYNEQFF. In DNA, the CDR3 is TGTGCCAGCAGCGTAAGCGGCAGAGCCTACAATGAGCAGTTCTTC.

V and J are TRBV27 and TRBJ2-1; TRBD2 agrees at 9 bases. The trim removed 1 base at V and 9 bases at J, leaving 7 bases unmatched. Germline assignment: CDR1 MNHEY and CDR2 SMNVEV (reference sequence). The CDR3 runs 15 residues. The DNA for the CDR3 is TGTGCCAGCAGTTTATTGCGGGAGGGCCGAAGTGAGCAGTTCTTC. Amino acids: CASSLLREGRSEQFF.

CDR3 DNA: TGTGCCAGCTGTTCTAGCGGGACCCCCAGCTCCTACAATGAGCAGTTCTTC. This translates into CASCSSGTPSSYNEQFF. The gene calls are TRBV28 and TRBJ2-1; TRBD2 matches 9 bases. J lost 0 bases, V lost 8 bases, and 11 bases had no gene match. There are 17 residues in the CDR3. Germline V gives CDR1 MDHEN, CDR2 SYDVKM.